These 16 T cell receptor beta chains came from one sample sequenced in a study of T cell responses to AZD1222 COVID-19 vaccine. Libraries were prepared by immunoSEQ multiplex PCR; TCRdb keeps only in-frame clonotypes and omits some of them. The repertoire holds approximately 100,000 clones, with about 89% as singletons. Sequenced here: peripheral blood, sampled 28 days after the second AZD1222 dose. The receptors were sampled from an adult who received the AZD1222 COVID-19 vaccine.

CDR3 nucleotides: TGTGCCAGCAGCCCCCCTGGGTCGACGTATTCCTACAATGAGCAGTTCTTC. This codes for CASSPPGSTYSYNEQFF. The chain combines TRBV7-9 with TRBJ2-1; no definite D call. V lost 5 bases to trimming and J lost 1 base, with 18 bases between them. The CDR3 is made up of 17 amino acids. Looked up from germline, CDR1 is SEHNR and CDR2 is FQNEAQ (reference sequence).

This rearrangement joins TRBV5-1 to TRBJ1-2; weak D call: TRBD1 (5 bases). The V end lost 0 bases, the J end lost 3 bases, and 18 bases lay between the germline ends. Germline V gene sequence: CDR1 SGHRS, CDR2 YFSETQ. The length of the CDR3 is 17 residues. CDR3 loop: CASSLDFAGRLDYGYTF. The CDR3 DNA is TGCGCCAGCAGCTTGGATTTTGCAGGGAGGCTAGACTATGGCTACACCTTC.

This chain joins TRBV19 and TRBJ1-6; D is uncertain. This CDR3 has 12 amino acids. V shed 8 bases and J shed 7 bases, with 9 bases lying between them. From germline, CDR1 is LNHDA and CDR2 SQIVND (reference sequence). The DNA of the CDR3 is TGTGCCAGTGCTCCCACCAATTCACCCCTCCACTTT. Protein: CASAPTNSPLHF.

The V call is TRBV27, the J call TRBJ2-2; D ambiguous. V lost 5 bases and J lost 7, with 8 bases in between. Germline V gene lookup returns CDR1 MNHEY and CDR2 SMNVEV (reference sequence). The CDR3 has 12 residues. CDR3 loop: CASSPPLGELFF. For the CDR3, the DNA is TGTGCCAGCAGTCCCCCCCTCGGGGAGCTGTTTTTT.

V gene TRBV18 combines with J gene TRBJ2-7; no reliable D call. Trimming left V 3 bases short and J 2 bases short, with 5 bases between. The CDR3 runs to 12 residues. Germline lookup yields CDR1 KGHSH and CDR2 LQKENI. CDR3 in DNA: TGTGCCAGCTCACCCCGGGCCTACGAGCAGTACTTC. Amino acid sequence: CASSPRAYEQYF. The full variable domain, rest sourced from reference TRBV18 and TRBJ2-7, is NAGVMQNPRHLVRRRGQEARLRCSPMKGHSHVYWYRQLPEEGLKFMVYLQKENIIDESGMPKERFSAEFPKEGPSILRIQQVVRGDSAAYFCASSPRAYEQYFGPGTRLTVT.

The chain joins TRBV11-2 to TRBJ1-1, with D unclear. Looked up from germline, CDR1 is SGHAT and CDR2 is FQNNGV. This CDR3 is built from 16 residues. Trimming stripped 1 base from V and 0 bases from J, with 12 bases between. The CDR3 loop is CASSLARGGMNTEAFF. CDR3 DNA sequence: TGTGCCAGCAGCTTAGCGCGGGGAGGAATGAACACTGAAGCTTTCTTT.

This chain connects TRBV5-1 to TRBJ2-3, with D possibly TRBD2 on 5 matching bases. V was cut by 0 bases and J by 2 bases, with 16 bases left in between. CDR1 SGHRS and CDR2 YFSETQ come from the germline V gene. CDR3 length: 17 residues. CDR3 sequence: CASSLARDYSLTDTQYF. In nucleotides, the CDR3 is TGCGCCAGCAGCTTGGCCCGAGACTATTCCCTCACAGATACGCAGTATTTT.

The rearrangement uses TRBV21-1 and TRBJ2-7; the table's D call, TRBD2, has no DNA check behind it. TRBV21-1 is marked as a pseudogene. The length of the CDR3 is 14 residues. The CDR3 DNA sequence: TGTGCCAGCAGCAATCAGGGACTGACCTACGAGCAGTACTTC. Its translation: CASSNQGLTYEQYF.

The chain recombines TRBV19 with TRBJ2-1, with D maybe TRBD1 (6 bases). Germline-derived CDR1 and CDR2 are LNHDA and SQIVND (reference sequence). Trimming stripped 6 bases from V and 9 bases from J, with 24 bases between. The CDR3 spans 16 residues. The CDR3 reads CASSLLEGRGVGEQFF. CDR3 in DNA: TGTGCCAGTAGCCTTCTCGAGGGCAGGGGTGTGGGTGAGCAGTTCTTC.

The chain uses TRBV6-5 and TRBJ1-5, with TRBD1 matching over 9 bases. The V segment lost 5 bases and the J segment 2 bases; nucleotides outside the gene matches: 4. Germline values: CDR1 MNHEY, CDR2 SVGAGI. The CDR3 contains 15 residues. The CDR3 bases are TGTGCCAGCAGTAGGACAGGGGATGGCAATCAGCCCCAGCATTTT. It encodes CASSRTGDGNQPQHF.

The rearrangement joins TRBV25-1 to TRBJ1-2; TRBD1 matches 8 bases. The CDR3 sequence is 15 residues long. Germline lookup yields CDR1 MGHDK and CDR2 SYGVNS. With V trimmed by 7 bases and J by 4 bases, 11 bases remained unmatched. The chain's CDR3 is CASMGQGARGYGYTF. The CDR3, as DNA: TGTGCCAGCATGGGGCAGGGGGCCCGGGGCTATGGCTACACCTTC.

V gene TRBV15 combines with J gene TRBJ2-1; D is uncertain. Trimming removed 0 bases at V and 4 bases at J, with 10 bases between. Germline V gene data show CDR1 as LNHNV and CDR2 as YYDKDF (reference sequence). The CDR3 spans 15 residues. The CDR3 coding sequence is TGTGCCACCAGCAGAGATAACTCACGTTACAATGAGCAGTTCTTC. Translating gives CATSRDNSRYNEQFF. The full variable domain, rest sourced from reference TRBV15 and TRBJ2-1, is DAMVIQNPRYQVTQFGKPVTLSCSQTLNHNVMYWYQQKSSQAPKLLFHYYDKDFNNEADTPDNFQSRRPNTSFCFLDIRSPGLGDTAMYLCATSRDNSRYNEQFFGPGTRLTVL.

V gene TRBV4-3 combines with J gene TRBJ1-1; D is uncertain. The CDR3 is 15 residues long. Germline values: CDR1 LGHNA, CDR2 YSLEER. Trimming cost V 1 base and J 3 bases, with 12 bases left between them. CDR3 sequence reads: CASSQGQGPHTEAFF. The DNA for the CDR3 is TGCGCCAGCAGCCAAGGTCAAGGACCCCACACTGAAGCTTTCTTT.

The rearrangement uses TRBV7-8 and TRBJ1-2; the match to TRBD1 covers 7 bases. The germline V gene encodes CDR1 SGHVS and CDR2 FQNEAQ. This CDR3 is 13 amino acids long. V shed 3 bases and J 7 bases; nucleotides not matched to a gene: 5. The CDR3 protein is CASSLSAGGGYTF. The CDR3, as DNA: TGTGCCAGCAGCTTGTCGGCAGGGGGTGGCTACACCTTC.

The rearrangement joins TRBV6-5 to TRBJ2-7; TRBD1 or TRBD2 may be the D gene (6 bases each). Trimming took 8 bases from V and 5 from J, leaving 13 bases between them. Germline V CDR1 and CDR2: MNHEY, SVGAGI. The length of the CDR3 is 12 residues. The CDR3 bases are TGTGCCAGCGCCTTGGGGGGCCACGAGCAGTACTTC. Translation gives CASALGGHEQYF.

The rearrangement joins TRBV6-5 to TRBJ2-6; D may match TRBD1 or TRBD2 (5 bases each). The CDR3 runs to 11 residues. Trimming stripped 8 bases from V and 8 bases from J, with 7 bases between. The germline V gene has CDR1 MNHEY and CDR2 SVGAGI. The chain's CDR3 is CASGTSNVLTF. For the CDR3, the DNA is TGTGCCAGCGGGACGTCCAACGTCCTGACTTTC.